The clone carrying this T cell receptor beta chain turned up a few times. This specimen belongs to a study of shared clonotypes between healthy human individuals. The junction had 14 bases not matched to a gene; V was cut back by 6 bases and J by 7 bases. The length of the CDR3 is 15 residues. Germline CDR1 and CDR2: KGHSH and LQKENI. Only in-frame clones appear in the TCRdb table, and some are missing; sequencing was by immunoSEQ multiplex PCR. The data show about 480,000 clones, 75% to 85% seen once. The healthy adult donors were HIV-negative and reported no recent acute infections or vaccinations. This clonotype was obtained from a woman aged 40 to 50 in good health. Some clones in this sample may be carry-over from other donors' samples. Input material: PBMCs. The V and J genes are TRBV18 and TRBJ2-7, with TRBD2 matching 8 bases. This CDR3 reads CASSLSGTRSEEQYF. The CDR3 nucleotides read TGTGCCAGCTCCCTTAGCGGGACCCGTAGTGAGGAGCAGTACTTC.